These 7 T cell receptor beta chains originate from one sample sequenced in a study of radiation and T cells in renal cell carcinoma. Method: immunoSEQ multiplex PCR; TCRdb's copy keeps in-frame clones and lacks some. The sample records 24,000 or so clones, nearly 55% being singletons. Treatment meaning: treatment-naive control, cytoreductive nephrectomy. The input for sequencing was tumor tissue, taken from a patient whose treatment was nephrectomy without radiotherapy. These receptor sequences come from a human donor with renal cell carcinoma.

This rearrangement joins TRBV6-1 to TRBJ2-3; TRBD1 matches 11 bases. CDR1 and CDR2 from the germline V gene are MNHNS and SASEGT. V shed 7 bases, J shed 1 base, and the junction held 4 bases outside the gene matches. CDR3 length equals 15 residues. In DNA, the CDR3 is TGTGCCAGCATTGGGACAGGGGGAGGCACAGATACGCAGTATTTT. This gives the protein CASIGTGGGTDTQYF.

The CDR3 here is CASSSGDRNNEKLFF. As DNA, the CDR3 is TGTGCCAGCAGCTCGGGGGACAGGAACAATGAAAAACTGTTTTTT. The V call is TRBV7-2, the J call TRBJ1-4, with 8 bases that match TRBD1. The CDR3 has 15 residues. Losses at the gene ends were 4 bases for V and 5 bases for J; bases not matched to a gene: 6. Germline lookup yields CDR1 SGHTA and CDR2 FQGNSA.

This clone turned up a few times. CDR3 DNA sequence: TGTGCCTGGAGTCCCCTTCAGGGGGCCGGATCACCCCTCCACTTT. Protein: CAWSPLQGAGSPLHF. V gene TRBV30 combines with J gene TRBJ1-6; 8 nucleotides line up with TRBD1. The CDR3 is made up of 15 amino acids. Germline values: CDR1 GTSNPN, CDR2 SVGIG (reference sequence). Germline trimming cut 2 bases from V and 10 bases from J; bases unmatched to any gene: 10.

This rearrangement joins TRBV9 to TRBJ2-1; D not certain. The CDR3 is made up of 12 amino acids. CDR1 is SGDLS, CDR2 YYNGEE, per germline. V was shortened by 7 bases and J by 5 bases, with 10 bases between the two germline ends. CDR3 amino acids: CASAEGNNEQFF. The CDR3 DNA is TGTGCCAGCGCGGAAGGGAACAATGAGCAGTTCTTC. Supplemented by reference TRBV9 and TRBJ2-1, the full variable domain reads DSGVTQTPKHLITATGQRVTLRCSPRSGDLSVYWYQQSLDQGLQFLIQYYNGEERAKGNILERFSAQQFPDLHSELNLSSLELGDSALYFCASAEGNNEQFFGPGTRLTVL.

This rearrangement joins TRBV7-2 to TRBJ1-1; TRBD1 aligns across 9 bases. The CDR3 extends over 14 amino acids. V lost 5 bases, J lost 2 bases, and 3 bases stayed unmatched. Germline CDR1 SGHTA, CDR2 FQGNSA. Here the CDR3 reads CASSQGQGNTEAFF. The DNA of the CDR3 is TGTGCCAGCAGCCAGGGACAGGGAAACACTGAAGCTTTCTTT.

The table lists this clone with a count of one. This chain uses TRBV6-5 with TRBJ1-4, with TRBD1 identical over 8 bases. Germline V CDR1 and CDR2: MNHEY, SVGAGI. V shed 5 bases and J 5 bases; nucleotides not matched to a gene: 4. This CDR3 comprises 14 residues. The CDR3 sequence: CASSPTGGNEKLFF. CDR3 bases: TGTGCCAGCAGTCCTACAGGGGGGAATGAAAAACTGTTTTTT.

J is TRBJ2-2 and V is TRBV4-3; 7 bases match TRBD1. Germline assignment: CDR1 LGHNA and CDR2 YSLEER. With 4 bases clipped from V and 0 bases from J, the junction kept 5 bases outside the gene matches. The CDR3 has 16 residues. The DNA of the CDR3 is TGCGCCAGCAGCCCCAGGCAGGGGGCGAACACCGGGGAGCTGTTTTTT. As protein: CASSPRQGANTGELFF.